The 9 T cell receptor beta chains presented below share a single source sample, sequenced in a study of CD8+ T cells in alopecia areata. The sequencing template was cDNA reverse transcribed from extracted RNA. Some clones are missing from TCRdb's copy, which holds only in-frame ones; the method was immunoSEQ multiplex PCR. Among about 200,000 clones listed, about 60% were seen once. Sequenced material: CD4+ T cells sorted from blood, taken at week 0. The receptors were gathered from a human donor with alopecia areata.

This clone was counted between two and nine times. The chain couples TRBV30 to TRBJ1-1, with D possibly matching TRBD1 (5 bases). V was clipped by 0 bases and J by 0 bases, with 17 bases between them. CDR1 GTSNPN and CDR2 SVGIG come from the germline V gene (reference sequence). CDR3 length: 17 amino acids. The CDR3 is CAWSVQMGPGLNTEAFF. CDR3 nucleotide sequence: TGTGCCTGGAGTGTACAGATGGGGCCGGGGTTGAACACTGAAGCTTTCTTT.

The V gene is TRBV7-2, the J gene TRBJ1-5; D gene uncertain. CDR3 size: 13 residues. V dropped 4 bases and J dropped 4 bases, with 8 bases sitting between them. Germline lookup yields CDR1 SGHTA and CDR2 FQGNSA. In DNA form, the CDR3 reads TGTGCCAGCAGCTCCGGACCTAATCAGCCCCAGCATTTT. Protein product: CASSSGPNQPQHF. Full variable domain (remainder filled in from reference TRBV7-2 and TRBJ1-5): GAGVSQSPSNKVTEKGKDVELRCDPISGHTALYWYRQSLGQGLEFLIYFQGNSAPDKSGLPSDRFSAERTGGSVSTLTIQRTQQEDSAVYLCASSSGPNQPQHFGDGTRLSIL.

This clone was picked up a small number of times. The V and J genes are TRBV4-2 and TRBJ1-1; 9 nucleotides line up with TRBD1. The CDR3 has 15 amino acids. The V gene's germline CDR1 is LGHNA and CDR2 YNFKEQ. The V segment lost 0 bases and the J segment 5 bases; nucleotides outside the gene matches: 4. CDR3 coding DNA: TGTGCCAGCAGCCAAGAACAGGGGGCGATGACTGAAGCTTTCTTT. This encodes CASSQEQGAMTEAFF.

The V gene is TRBV5-4, the J gene TRBJ1-1; maybe TRBD1 (5 bases). The V and J ends lost 1 base and 3 bases respectively, with 13 bases between them. There are 15 residues in the CDR3. CDR1 and CDR2 from the germline V gene are SGHNT and YYREEE (reference sequence). The CDR3 DNA follows: TGTGCCAGCAGCTTGAGCAGGGCAGGACACACTGAAGCTTTCTTT. Its translation: CASSLSRAGHTEAFF. Looking up the rest from reference TRBV5-4 and TRBJ1-1 gives the full variable domain: ETGVTQSPTHLIKTRGQQVTLRCSSQSGHNTVSWYQQALGQGPQFIFQYYREEENGRGNFPPRFSGLQFPNYSSELNVNALELDDSALYLCASSLSRAGHTEAFFGQGTRLTVV.

This chain uses TRBV9 with TRBJ1-1, with no clear D. This CDR3 comprises 13 residues. The germline V gene encodes CDR1 SGDLS and CDR2 YYNGEE. The V end lost 0 bases, the J end lost 1 base, and 4 bases lay between the germline ends. CDR3 bases: TGTGCCAGCAGCGTAGGGTCGAACACTGAAGCTTTCTTT. Its protein product is CASSVGSNTEAFF.

This clone occurred a few times. V gene TRBV6-5 combines with J gene TRBJ2-4, with D perhaps matching TRBD1 (6 bases). This CDR3 contains 14 residues. Germline V gives CDR1 MNHEY, CDR2 SVGAGI. Deletions cut 2 bases from V and 2 bases from J, with 7 bases between. This CDR3 reads CASSYRDTKNIQYF. CDR3 sequence (DNA): TGTGCCAGCAGTTACCGGGACACCAAAAACATTCAGTACTTC.

The gene calls are TRBV18 and TRBJ2-5, with D hard to call. The germline CDR1 and CDR2 sequences are KGHSH and LQKENI. The V end lost 6 bases, the J end lost 3 bases, and 8 bases lay between the germline ends. The CDR3 is 12 residues long. DNA of the CDR3: TGTGCCAGCTCCCCAGTCGAAGAGACCCAGTACTTC. Residues: CASSPVEETQYF. The whole variable domain, filled in from reference TRBV18 and TRBJ2-5, reads NAGVMQNPRHLVRRRGQEARLRCSPMKGHSHVYWYRQLPEEGLKFMVYLQKENIIDESGMPKERFSAEFPKEGPSILRIQQVVRGDSAAYFCASSPVEETQYFGPGTRLLVL.

The chain employs TRBV7-9 and TRBJ2-3; 7 bases map to TRBD2. The CDR3 extends over 16 amino acids. V trimming: 1 base; J trimming: 2 bases; junction bases outside the gene matches: 6. Germline V gives CDR1 SEHNR, CDR2 FQNEAQ (reference sequence). This CDR3 reads CASSLDLAANTDTQYF. In DNA, the CDR3 is TGTGCCAGCAGCTTAGACCTAGCGGCAAACACAGATACGCAGTATTTT.

This sequence joins TRBV2 and TRBJ2-4, with 8 bases aligning to TRBD1. From germline, CDR1 is SNHLY and CDR2 FYNNEI. The CDR3 has 15 residues. V lost 8 bases and J lost 1; bases outside the gene matches: 7. The CDR3 DNA reads as TGTGCCAGCCGTTCACAGGGGGTGGCCAAAAACATTCAGTACTTC. It translates to CASRSQGVAKNIQYF.